This TCR beta chain stems from a study of T cells in Graves' hyperthyroidism and ophthalmopathy. TCR beta CDR3 regions were amplified from RNA. Using the HTBI primer set, a first-round RT-PCR was run on the TCR CDR3. TCRdb processed the multiplex PCR reads anew with MiXCR; each CDR3 protein has one entry. The repertoire holds roughly 300,000 distinct CDR3 sequences, with around a sixth as singletons. This clonotype was seen more than once but under ten times. The ends lost 3 bases at V and 4 bases at J; junction bases unmatched: 4. This CDR3 is built from 14 residues. From germline, CDR1 is SGDLS and CDR2 YYNGEE.

The chain has TRBV9 and TRBJ1-2; the match to TRBD1 covers 9 bases. This receptor was taken from a woman aged 45-60 years with Graves' hyperthyroidism. The sample consisted of blood. The CDR3: CASSGDRAGYGYTF. The DNA of the CDR3 is TGTGCCAGCAGCGGGGACAGGGCGGGCTATGGCTACACCTTC.